This T cell receptor beta chain was identified during a study of blood T cells in healthy people across ages. Alongside a J-beta primer mix, a sample-barcoded 5' primer served in a second PCR lasting about 6 to 11 cycles. TCRdb reprocessed the 5' RACE reads with MiXCR, giving one entry per CDR3 protein. The sample includes approximately 1,700,000 distinct CDR3 sequences, about two fifths of them seen just once. This TCR was recovered from a human donor in good health. The source material was blood.

CDR3 nucleotides: TGTGCCAGCAGCCCAAACCGGGGGCAGGCCCCCGGGGGGCAGTTCTTC. Amino acid sequence: CASSPNRGQAPGGQFF. The chain links TRBV11-2 to TRBJ2-1; possibly TRBD1 or TRBD2 for D (6 bases each). Trimming shortened V by 5 bases and J by 12 bases, and 26 bases separated the two germline ends. This CDR3 has 16 residues. Germline V gene data show CDR1 as SGHAT and CDR2 as FQNNGV. Full variable domain (remainder filled in from reference TRBV11-2 and TRBJ2-1): EAGVAQSPRYKIIEKRQSVAFWCNPISGHATLYWYQQILGQGPKLLIQFQNNGVVDDSQLPKDRFSAERLKGVDSTLKIQPAKLEDSAVYLCASSPNRGQAPGGQFFGPGTRLTVL.